This T cell receptor beta chain was captured in a study of Tregs in tolerant kidney transplant recipients. Study results and limitations: Tregs expanded with activated donor B cells seemed most donor-specific.

Thawed PBMCs were FACS-sorted into unstimulated CD4+CD25+CD127- regulatory T cells, CD4+CD25- non-regulatory cells, CD4 and CD8 cells. The CDR3 has 15 amino acids. In germline, CDR1 is MNHEY, CDR2 SVGAGI. The J segment lost 2 bases and the V segment lost 6 bases, leaving 5 bases of the junction unmatched. The method was immunoSEQ multiplex PCR; TCRdb's version includes in-frame clones alone and lacks a portion of them. Counted here are roughly 250,000 clones, around 82% occurring once; the ten biggest clones make up 0.64%. With regard to this clone: What it recognizes is unknown.

The TCR was taken from a human donor in good health. The V gene is TRBV6-5, the J gene TRBJ1-5, with TRBD1 identical over 9 bases. What was sequenced was CD4+ T cells from blood. CDR3 residues: CASSSDRGGNQPQHF. CDR3 sequence (DNA): TGTGCCAGCAGCTCCGACAGGGGGGGCAATCAGCCCCAGCATTTT.